Shown below are 18 T cell receptor beta chains from a single sample sequenced in a study of cytomegalovirus exposure and HLA in healthy donors. It was with 60 Vbeta and 13 Jbeta primers that the PCR ran. Produced via immunoSEQ multiplex PCR; TCRdb's table is partial and in-frame only. This sample has under 250,000 clones, with around 77% found just once. The sequencing sample was made of PBMCs. These receptors were taken from a man aged 30-40 years in good health and CMV-seronegative.

This chain connects TRBV10-2 to TRBJ2-1; 8 bases are shared with TRBD2. From germline, CDR1 is WSHSY and CDR2 SAAADI. There are 15 residues in the CDR3. V lost 5 bases to trimming and J lost 4 bases; unmatched junction nucleotides: 7. The CDR3 loop is CASSQLADFYNEQFF. CDR3 DNA sequence: TGCGCCAGCAGTCAACTAGCGGACTTTTACAATGAGCAGTTCTTC.

This CDR3 reads CASSVDPTSGSYEQYF. CDR3 bases: TGTGCCAGCAGCGTAGATCCCACTAGCGGGAGCTACGAGCAGTACTTC. The rearrangement links TRBV9 to TRBJ2-7, with TRBD2 identical over 11 bases. V lost 0 bases, J lost 3 bases, and 5 bases stayed unmatched. The CDR3 spans 16 residues. CDR1 SGDLS and CDR2 YYNGEE come from the germline V gene.

This chain joins TRBV7-9 and TRBJ2-3, with 9 nucleotides matching TRBD1. Germline values: CDR1 SEHNR, CDR2 FQNEAQ (reference sequence). V was pared by 2 bases and J by 4 bases, with 4 bases of the junction left unmatched. The CDR3 covers 15 residues. The CDR3, as DNA: TGTGCCAGCAGCTTAAATACAGGGGGCGCAGATACGCAGTATTTT. Its protein is CASSLNTGGADTQYF.

This clone was picked up a small number of times. This chain uses TRBV5-1 with TRBJ1-2; weak D call: TRBD1 (5 bases). Germline lookup yields CDR1 SGHRS and CDR2 YFSETQ. The germline V and J ends were trimmed by 0 bases and 7 bases, with 13 bases remaining between them. This CDR3 has 14 amino acids. This chain's CDR3 is CASSLEDTRSGYTF. The CDR3 DNA reads TGCGCCAGCAGCTTGGAGGACACCAGGTCTGGCTACACCTTC. Variable domain in full (rest from reference TRBV5-1 and TRBJ1-2): KAGVTQTPRYLIKTRGQQVTLSCSPISGHRSVSWYQQTPGQGLQFLFEYFSETQRNKGNFPGRFSGRQFSNSRSEMNVSTLELGDSALYLCASSLEDTRSGYTFGSGTRLTVV.

As to this clone: Other DNA sequences in this specimen translate into the identical CDR3. The chain combines TRBV9 with TRBJ2-7; 8 nucleotides line up with TRBD1. The CDR3 has 14 amino acids. Germline CDR1 is SGDLS and CDR2 is YYNGEE. V was clipped by 0 bases and J by 3 bases; unmatched bases: 2. The CDR3 nucleotides are TGTGCCAGCAGCGTAGGAGGACAGGGCTACGAGCAGTACTTC. Its translation is CASSVGGQGYEQYF. The whole variable domain, remainder taken from reference TRBV9 and TRBJ2-7, is DSGVTQTPKHLITATGQRVTLRCSPRSGDLSVYWYQQSLDQGLQFLIQYYNGEERAKGNILERFSAQQFPDLHSELNLSSLELGDSALYFCASSVGGQGYEQYFGPGTRLTVT.

The V gene is TRBV10-3, the J gene TRBJ1-6; D possibly corresponds to TRBD1 (5 bases). This CDR3 is built from 14 residues. Per the germline V gene, CDR1 is ENHRY and CDR2 is SYGVKD. V was pared by 4 bases and J by 7 bases, with 11 bases between. The CDR3 region is CAISVGGDNSPLHF. The CDR3 coding sequence is TGTGCCATCAGTGTAGGAGGGGACAATTCACCCCTCCACTTT.

The chain carries TRBV30 and TRBJ1-5, with TRBD1 matching over 7 bases. The CDR3 consists of 15 residues. Germline trimming cut 0 bases from V and 2 bases from J; bases unmatched to any gene: 4. The germline gives CDR1 GTSNPN, CDR2 SVGIG (reference sequence). CDR3 nucleotides: TGTGCCTGGAGTGTGGCAGGGGGAGGCAATCAGCCCCAGCATTTT. Protein: CAWSVAGGGNQPQHF.

The V gene is TRBV6-5, the J gene TRBJ2-7, with TRBD1 matching over 9 bases. The V gene end was trimmed by 5 bases and the J gene end by 3 bases; junction bases not matched to a gene: 5. The length of the CDR3 is 14 residues. CDR1 and CDR2 (germline): MNHEY, SVGAGI. In DNA form, the CDR3 reads TGTGCCAGCAGTCAGGGACAGGGCCACTACGAGCAGTACTTC. It is translated as CASSQGQGHYEQYF.

This chain joins TRBV15 and TRBJ2-3; TRBD2 might be the D (6 bases). CDR1 is LNHNV and CDR2 is YYDKDF in the germline V gene (reference sequence). V lost 1 base and J 4 bases, leaving 30 bases between the germline ends. The CDR3 is made up of 21 amino acids. For the CDR3, the DNA is TGTGCCACCAGCAGAGCAAGGGCAGGGCTAGCGCGGGGCCCTGGGGCAGATACGCAGTATTTT. Translated: CATSRARAGLARGPGADTQYF.

The V gene is TRBV19, the J gene TRBJ1-6; tentatively, D is TRBD1 (5 bases). Trimming took off 7 bases at V and 7 bases at J, with 8 bases between the two ends. The CDR3 length is 12 residues. CDR1 and CDR2 from the germline V gene are LNHDA and SQIVND (reference sequence). The CDR3 loop is CASTRENSPLHF. DNA for the CDR3: TGTGCCAGTACCAGGGAAAATTCACCCCTCCACTTT.

The chain employs TRBV2 and TRBJ1-1; 9 bases are a match to TRBD1. The length of the CDR3 is 17 residues. Germline V lookup: CDR1 SNHLY, CDR2 FYNNEI. J lost 5 bases, V lost 4 bases, and 14 bases had no gene match. In DNA form, the CDR3 reads TGTGCCAGCAGTGCCGGGGGACAGGGTTTGGGAAGGACTGAAGCTTTCTTT. Translation: CASSAGGQGLGRTEAFF. The entire variable domain, with the rest obtained from reference TRBV2 and TRBJ1-1, is as follows: EPEVTQTPSHQVTQMGQEVILRCVPISNHLYFYWYRQILGQKVEFLVSFYNNEISEKSEIFDDQFSVERPDGSNFTLKIRSTKLEDSAMYFCASSAGGQGLGRTEAFFGQGTRLTVV.

The rearrangement joins TRBV4-1 to TRBJ2-3; the match to TRBD2 covers 9 bases. With 1 base clipped from V and 5 bases from J, the junction kept 10 bases outside the gene matches. CDR3 length: 17 amino acids. CDR1 and CDR2 from the germline V gene are MGHRA and YSYEKL. The CDR3 is CASSQVGAGGDKDTQYF. The CDR3 DNA is TGCGCCAGCAGCCAAGTTGGGGCGGGGGGGGATAAAGATACGCAGTATTTT.

The chain employs TRBV4-1 and TRBJ2-2; 13 bases are shared with TRBD2. In germline, CDR1 is MGHRA, CDR2 YSYEKL. Germline trimming cut 3 bases from V and 6 bases from J; bases unmatched to any gene: 4. The CDR3 sequence is 16 residues long. The CDR3: CASSQIGLAGAGELFF. The CDR3 DNA sequence: TGCGCCAGCAGCCAGATAGGACTAGCGGGAGCCGGGGAGCTGTTTTTT.

A few counts support this clone. The rearrangement uses TRBV5-1 and TRBJ2-7; TRBD2 aligns across 12 bases. V was pared by 5 bases and J by 6 bases, with 3 bases of the junction left unmatched. This CDR3 comprises 13 residues. CDR1 is SGHRS, CDR2 YFSETQ, per germline. This CDR3 reads CASSQGLAGEQYF. CDR3 DNA: TGCGCCAGCAGTCAGGGACTAGCGGGCGAGCAGTACTTC.

V usage is TRBV5-5 and J usage is TRBJ2-5, with 11 bases matching TRBD1. There are 14 residues in the CDR3. Germline V gene data show CDR1 as SGHKS and CDR2 as YYEKEE (reference sequence). The V and J ends lost 3 bases and 5 bases, in that order; junction bases with no gene match: 3. For the CDR3, the DNA is TGTGCCAGCAGCTCCTGGACAGGGGGCGAGACCCAGTACTTC. Translating gives CASSSWTGGETQYF.

The rearrangement joins TRBV5-6 to TRBJ2-1; 8 nucleotides match TRBD2. There are 14 residues in the CDR3. Germline V lookup: CDR1 SGHDT, CDR2 YYEEEE. V gave up 2 bases and J gave up 7 bases; unmatched junction bases: 5. This chain's CDR3 is CASSFPGLGNEQFF. In DNA form, the CDR3 reads TGTGCCAGCAGCTTCCCGGGACTAGGAAATGAGCAGTTCTTC.

The count of this clone is one. The chain has TRBV15 and TRBJ2-5, with D maybe TRBD2 (6 bases). Trimming removed 0 bases at V and 5 bases at J, with 13 bases between. The germline V gene encodes CDR1 LNHNV and CDR2 YYDKDF (reference sequence). This CDR3 has 15 residues. The CDR3 coding sequence is TGTGCCACCAGCAGAGATGGGCTAGCGAGGGAGACCCAGTACTTC. It translates to CATSRDGLARETQYF. Drawing the rest from reference TRBV15 and TRBJ2-5, the complete variable domain is DAMVIQNPRYQVTQFGKPVTLSCSQTLNHNVMYWYQQKSSQAPKLLFHYYDKDFNNEADTPDNFQSRRPNTSFCFLDIRSPGLGDTAMYLCATSRDGLARETQYFGPGTRLLVL.

This chain connects TRBV29-1 to TRBJ2-2; 10 bases match TRBD1. Per the germline V gene, CDR1 is SQVTM and CDR2 is ANQGSEA. The CDR3 totals 14 residues. The junction had 6 bases not matched to a gene; V was cut back by 7 bases and J by 4 bases. In nucleotides, the CDR3 is TGCAGCGGGGCCGGGACAGGGGTCACCGGGGAGCTGTTTTTT. Translation: CSGAGTGVTGELFF.